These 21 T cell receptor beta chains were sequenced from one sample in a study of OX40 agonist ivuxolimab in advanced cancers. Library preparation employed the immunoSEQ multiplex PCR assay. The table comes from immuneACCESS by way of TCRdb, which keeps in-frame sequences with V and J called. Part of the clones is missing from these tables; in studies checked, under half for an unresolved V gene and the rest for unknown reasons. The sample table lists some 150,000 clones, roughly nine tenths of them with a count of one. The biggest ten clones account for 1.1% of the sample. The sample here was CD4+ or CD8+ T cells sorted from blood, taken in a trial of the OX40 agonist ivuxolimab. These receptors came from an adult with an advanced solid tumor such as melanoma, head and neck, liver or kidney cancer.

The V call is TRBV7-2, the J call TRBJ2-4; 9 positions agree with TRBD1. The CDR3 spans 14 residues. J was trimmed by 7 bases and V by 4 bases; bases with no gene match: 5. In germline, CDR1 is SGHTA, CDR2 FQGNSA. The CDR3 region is CASSSGTGTNIQYF. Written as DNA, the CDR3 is TGTGCCAGCAGCTCCGGGACAGGGACGAACATTCAGTACTTC.

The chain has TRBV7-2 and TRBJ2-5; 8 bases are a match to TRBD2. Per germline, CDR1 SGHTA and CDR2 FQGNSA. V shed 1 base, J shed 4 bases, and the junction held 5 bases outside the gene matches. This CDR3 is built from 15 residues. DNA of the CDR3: TGTGCCAGCAGCTTAGTGACTAGCGCGGTAGAGACCCAGTACTTC. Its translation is CASSLVTSAVETQYF.

CDR3 loop: CASSQKGQGTYMGNSPLHF. The DNA for the CDR3 is TGTGCCAGCAGCCAGAAGGGACAGGGAACGTATATGGGTAATTCACCCCTCCACTTT. The chain is built from TRBV4-2 and TRBJ1-6; 9 bases are a match to TRBD1. V trimming: 3 bases; J trimming: 6 bases; junction bases outside the gene matches: 15. Germline loops: CDR1 LGHNA, CDR2 YNFKEQ. The length of the CDR3 is 19 residues.

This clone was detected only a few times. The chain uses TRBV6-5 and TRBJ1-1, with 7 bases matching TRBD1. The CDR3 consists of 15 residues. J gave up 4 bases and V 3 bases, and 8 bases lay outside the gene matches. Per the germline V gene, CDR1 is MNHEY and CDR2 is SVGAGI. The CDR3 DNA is TGTGCCAGCAGTTATAATCCAGGGGGGGGCACTGAAGCTTTCTTT. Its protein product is CASSYNPGGGTEAFF.

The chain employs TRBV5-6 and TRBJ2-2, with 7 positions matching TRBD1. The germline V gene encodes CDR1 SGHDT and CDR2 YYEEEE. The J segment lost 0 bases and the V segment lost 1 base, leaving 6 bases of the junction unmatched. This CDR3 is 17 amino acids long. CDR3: CASSLLSGTANTGELFF. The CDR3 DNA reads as TGTGCCAGCAGCTTGCTTTCGGGGACAGCGAACACCGGGGAGCTGTTTTTT.

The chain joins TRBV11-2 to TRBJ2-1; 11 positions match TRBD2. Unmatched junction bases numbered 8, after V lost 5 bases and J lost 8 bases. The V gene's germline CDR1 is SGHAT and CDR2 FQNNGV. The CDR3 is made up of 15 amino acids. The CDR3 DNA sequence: TGTGCCAGCAGCCCGTTAGCGGGGGGGACGTATGAGCAGTTCTTC. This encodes CASSPLAGGTYEQFF. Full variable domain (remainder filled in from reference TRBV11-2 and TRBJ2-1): EAGVAQSPRYKIIEKRQSVAFWCNPISGHATLYWYQQILGQGPKLLIQFQNNGVVDDSQLPKDRFSAERLKGVDSTLKIQPAKLEDSAVYLCASSPLAGGTYEQFFGPGTRLTVL.

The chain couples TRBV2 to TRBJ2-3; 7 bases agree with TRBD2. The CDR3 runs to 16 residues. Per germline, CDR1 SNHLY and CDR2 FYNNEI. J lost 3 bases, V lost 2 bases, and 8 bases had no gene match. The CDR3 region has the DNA TGTGCCAGCAGTGAACACGGGGGAGGGCCAACAGATACGCAGTATTTT. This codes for CASSEHGGGPTDTQYF.

The CDR3 DNA reads TGTGCCAGCAGCCCGGGGGGGTCTTGGAACACTGAAGCTTTCTTT. Translating it yields CASSPGGSWNTEAFF. This chain links TRBV6-5 with TRBJ1-1; the D gene is possibly TRBD1 (5 bases). V lost 6 bases to trimming and J lost 1 base, with 15 bases between them. The CDR3 is 15 amino acids. CDR1 is MNHEY, CDR2 SVGAGI, per germline.

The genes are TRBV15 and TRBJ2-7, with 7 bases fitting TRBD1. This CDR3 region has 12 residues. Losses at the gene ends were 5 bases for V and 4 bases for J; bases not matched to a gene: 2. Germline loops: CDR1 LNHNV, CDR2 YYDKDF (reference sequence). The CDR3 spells CATSRDRYEQYF. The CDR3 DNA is TGTGCCACCAGCCGGGACAGATACGAGCAGTACTTC.

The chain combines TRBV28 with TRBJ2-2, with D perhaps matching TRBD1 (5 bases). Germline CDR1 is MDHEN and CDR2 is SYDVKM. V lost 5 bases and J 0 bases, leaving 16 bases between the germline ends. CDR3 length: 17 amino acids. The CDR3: CASSGFHRSPNTGELFF. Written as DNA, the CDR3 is TGTGCCAGCAGTGGGTTCCACAGGAGCCCGAACACCGGGGAGCTGTTTTTT. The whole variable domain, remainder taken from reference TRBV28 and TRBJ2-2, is DVKVTQSSRYLVKRTGEKVFLECVQDMDHENMFWYRQDPGLGLRLIYFSYDVKMKEKGDIPEGYSVSREKKERFSLILESASTNQTSMYLCASSGFHRSPNTGELFFGEGSRLTVL.

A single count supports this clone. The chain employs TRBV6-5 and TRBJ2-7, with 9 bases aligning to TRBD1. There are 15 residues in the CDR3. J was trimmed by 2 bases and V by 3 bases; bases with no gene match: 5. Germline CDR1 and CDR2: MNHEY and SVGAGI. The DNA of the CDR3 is TGTGCCAGCAGTTATTCTGGGACAGGGACCTACGAGCAGTACTTC. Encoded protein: CASSYSGTGTYEQYF.

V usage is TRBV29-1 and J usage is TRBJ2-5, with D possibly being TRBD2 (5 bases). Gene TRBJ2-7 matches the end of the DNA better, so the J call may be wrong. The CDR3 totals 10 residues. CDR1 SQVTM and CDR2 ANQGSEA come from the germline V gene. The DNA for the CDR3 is TGCAGCGTGGGAGCGCCCGAGCAGTACTTC. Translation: CSVGAPEQYF.

The CDR3 nucleotides read TGTGCCAGCTCACCACCGACGGGGGTCGCGGGTAACACCGGGGAGCTGTTTTTT. The encoded protein is CASSPPTGVAGNTGELFF. The chain combines TRBV18 with TRBJ2-2; TRBD2 might be the D (6 bases). Trimming shortened V by 0 bases and J by 2 bases, and 16 bases separated the two germline ends. Germline V gene data show CDR1 as KGHSH and CDR2 as LQKENI. The CDR3 covers 18 residues.

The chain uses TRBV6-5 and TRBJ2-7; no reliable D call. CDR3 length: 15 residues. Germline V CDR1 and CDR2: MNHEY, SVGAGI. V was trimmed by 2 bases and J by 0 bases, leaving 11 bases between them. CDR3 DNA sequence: TGTGCCAGCAGTTACGGAGACTCGAGCTCCTACGAGCAGTACTTC. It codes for CASSYGDSSSYEQYF.

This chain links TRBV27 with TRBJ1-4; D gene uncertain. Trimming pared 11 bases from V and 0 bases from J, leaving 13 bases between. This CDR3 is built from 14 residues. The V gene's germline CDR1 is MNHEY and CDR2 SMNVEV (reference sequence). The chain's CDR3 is CADNAFSTNEKLFF. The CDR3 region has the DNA TGTGCCGATAATGCGTTTTCAACTAATGAAAAACTGTTTTTT.

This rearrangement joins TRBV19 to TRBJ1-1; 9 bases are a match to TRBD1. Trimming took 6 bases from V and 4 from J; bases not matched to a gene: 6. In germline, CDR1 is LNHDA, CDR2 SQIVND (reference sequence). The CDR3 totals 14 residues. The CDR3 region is CASSLTGGGTEAFF. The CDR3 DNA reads TGTGCCAGTAGCCTAACAGGGGGCGGCACTGAAGCTTTCTTT.

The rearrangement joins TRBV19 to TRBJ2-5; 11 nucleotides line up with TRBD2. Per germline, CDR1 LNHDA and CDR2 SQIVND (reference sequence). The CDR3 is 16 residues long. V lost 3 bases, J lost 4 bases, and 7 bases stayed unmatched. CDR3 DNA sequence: TGTGCCAGTAGTATTAGCGGGAGGGCTAGAGGAGAGACCCAGTACTTC. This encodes CASSISGRARGETQYF. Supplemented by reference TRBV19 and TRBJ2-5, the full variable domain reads DGGITQSPKYLFRKEGQNVTLSCEQNLNHDAMYWYRQDPGQGLRLIYYSQIVNDFQKGDIAEGYSVSREKKESFPLTVTSAQKNPTAFYLCASSISGRARGETQYFGPGTRLLVL.

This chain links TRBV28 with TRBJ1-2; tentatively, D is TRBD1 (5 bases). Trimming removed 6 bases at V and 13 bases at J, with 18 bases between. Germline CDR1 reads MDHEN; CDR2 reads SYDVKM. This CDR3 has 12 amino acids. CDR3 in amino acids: CASSQRNGGGTF. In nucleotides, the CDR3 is TGTGCCAGCAGCCAGCGAAATGGGGGTGGCACCTTC.

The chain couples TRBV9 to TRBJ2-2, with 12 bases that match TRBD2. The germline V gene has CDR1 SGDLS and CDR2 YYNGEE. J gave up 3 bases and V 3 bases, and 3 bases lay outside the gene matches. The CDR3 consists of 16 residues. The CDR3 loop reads CASSERLAGDTGELFF. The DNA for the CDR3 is TGTGCCAGCAGCGAACGACTAGCGGGAGACACCGGGGAGCTGTTTTTT. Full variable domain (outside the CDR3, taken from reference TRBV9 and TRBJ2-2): DSGVTQTPKHLITATGQRVTLRCSPRSGDLSVYWYQQSLDQGLQFLIQYYNGEERAKGNILERFSAQQFPDLHSELNLSSLELGDSALYFCASSERLAGDTGELFFGEGSRLTVL.

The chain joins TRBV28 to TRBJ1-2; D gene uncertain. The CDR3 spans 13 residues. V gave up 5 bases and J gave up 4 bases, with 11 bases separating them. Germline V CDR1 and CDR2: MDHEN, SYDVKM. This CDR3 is CASSKPGLYGYTF. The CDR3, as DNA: TGTGCCAGCAGTAAACCGGGCCTCTATGGCTACACCTTC.

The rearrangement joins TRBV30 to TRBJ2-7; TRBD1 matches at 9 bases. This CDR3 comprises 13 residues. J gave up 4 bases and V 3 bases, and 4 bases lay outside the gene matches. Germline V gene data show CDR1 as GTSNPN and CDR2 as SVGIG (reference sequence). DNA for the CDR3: TGTGCCTGGAGCCCTGGACAGGGGTACGAGCAGTACTTC. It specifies CAWSPGQGYEQYF.